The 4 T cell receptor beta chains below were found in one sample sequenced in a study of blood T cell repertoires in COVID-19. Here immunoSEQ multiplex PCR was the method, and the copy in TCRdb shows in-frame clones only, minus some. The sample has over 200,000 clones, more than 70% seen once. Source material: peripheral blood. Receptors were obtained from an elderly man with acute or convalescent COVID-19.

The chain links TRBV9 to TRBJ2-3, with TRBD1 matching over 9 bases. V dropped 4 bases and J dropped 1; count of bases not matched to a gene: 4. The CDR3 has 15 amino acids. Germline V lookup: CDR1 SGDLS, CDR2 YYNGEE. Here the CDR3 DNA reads TGTGCCAGCAGCACACGACAGGGGGGCACAGATACGCAGTATTTT. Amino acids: CASSTRQGGTDTQYF.

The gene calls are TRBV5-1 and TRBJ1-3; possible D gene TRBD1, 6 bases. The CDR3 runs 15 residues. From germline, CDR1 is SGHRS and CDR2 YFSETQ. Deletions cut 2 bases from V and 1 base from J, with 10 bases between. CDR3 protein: CASSLDTGSGNTIYF. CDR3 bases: TGCGCCAGCAGCTTAGACACAGGGTCTGGAAACACCATATATTTT. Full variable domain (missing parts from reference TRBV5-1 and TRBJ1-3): KAGVTQTPRYLIKTRGQQVTLSCSPISGHRSVSWYQQTPGQGLQFLFEYFSETQRNKGNFPGRFSGRQFSNSRSEMNVSTLELGDSALYLCASSLDTGSGNTIYFGEGSWLTVV.

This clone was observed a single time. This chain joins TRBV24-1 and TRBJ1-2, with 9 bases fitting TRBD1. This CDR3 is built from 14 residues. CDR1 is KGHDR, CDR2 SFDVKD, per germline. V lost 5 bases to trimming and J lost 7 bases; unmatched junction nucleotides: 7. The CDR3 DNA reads TGTGCCACCAGTGGGGGACAGGGCATAGGTGGCTACACCTTC. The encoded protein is CATSGGQGIGGYTF.

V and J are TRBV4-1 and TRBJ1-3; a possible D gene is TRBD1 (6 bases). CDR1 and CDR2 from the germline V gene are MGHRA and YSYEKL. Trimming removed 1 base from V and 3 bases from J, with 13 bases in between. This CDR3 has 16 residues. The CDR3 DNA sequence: TGCGCCAGCAGCCAAGTGTGGGGGCTGAGTGGAAACACCATATATTTT. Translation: CASSQVWGLSGNTIYF.